The next 24 T cell receptor beta chains were all read from a single sample in a study of control samples from healthy donors and cancer patients. Assay used: immunoSEQ multiplex PCR; TCRdb lists only in-frame clones, some missing. The data hold around 79,000 clones, with more than 85% observed a single time. Specimen: PBMCs. These receptors were collected from a woman aged 40 to 55 with lung cancer.

The CDR3 reads CASSSGQGPYEQYF. CDR3 nucleotides: TGCGCCAGCAGCTCGGGACAGGGACCGTACGAGCAGTACTTC. V is TRBV5-1 and J is TRBJ2-7, with TRBD1 identical over 9 bases. J gave up 4 bases and V 3 bases, and 5 bases lay outside the gene matches. Germline V CDR1 and CDR2: SGHRS, YFSETQ. The CDR3 length is 14 residues.

Concerning this clone: Other nucleotide sequences in the sample specify the same CDR3. The chain has TRBV7-9 and TRBJ1-3; D is undetermined. The CDR3 contains 14 residues. Germline V lookup: CDR1 SEHNR, CDR2 FQNEAQ (reference sequence). V lost 5 bases, J lost 0 bases, and 8 bases lay in between. CDR3 sequence (DNA): TGTGCCAGCAGCCCTGACATCTCTGGAAACACCATATATTTT. It yields the protein CASSPDISGNTIYF.

This chain connects TRBV28 to TRBJ1-3, with D unresolved. The CDR3 contains 14 residues. V was shortened by 8 bases and J by 0 bases, with 11 bases between the two germline ends. Germline V lookup: CDR1 MDHEN, CDR2 SYDVKM. The CDR3 DNA reads TGTGCCAGCCGAGAAAAAGGCTCTGGAAACACCATATATTTT. Amino acid sequence: CASREKGSGNTIYF.

The chain couples TRBV27 to TRBJ1-2; 9 bases agree with TRBD1. V lost 4 bases to trimming and J lost 3 bases; unmatched junction nucleotides: 3. The CDR3 has 14 residues. Germline CDR1 and CDR2: MNHEY and SMNVEV (reference sequence). The CDR3 DNA reads as TGTGCCAGCAGTTCGACAGGGGGGGACTATGGCTACACCTTC. Encoded protein: CASSSTGGDYGYTF.

V and J are TRBV5-5 and TRBJ1-1; D gene uncertain. From germline, CDR1 is SGHKS and CDR2 YYEKEE (reference sequence). The CDR3 sequence is 14 residues long. Between the trimmed V and J ends, which lost 1 base and 0 bases, there was a span of 7 bases. CDR3 sequence reads: CASSLNYLNTEAFF. CDR3 in DNA: TGTGCCAGCAGCTTGAATTACTTGAACACTGAAGCTTTCTTT.

The chain couples TRBV27 to TRBJ2-2; D not certain. This CDR3 is 13 amino acids long. V shed 0 bases and J shed 5 bases, with 4 bases lying between them. Looked up from germline, CDR1 is MNHEY and CDR2 is SMNVEV (reference sequence). The CDR3 nucleotides are TGTGCCAGCAGTTTATCTGGAACCGGGGAGCTGTTTTTT. Translating it yields CASSLSGTGELFF.

V usage is TRBV15 and J usage is TRBJ2-5; 10 bases map to TRBD1. Germline V gene data show CDR1 as LNHNV and CDR2 as YYDKDF (reference sequence). CDR3 length: 15 residues. After removal of 6 bases from V and 1 base from J, the junction contained 5 bases not matched to a gene. The CDR3 protein is CATRRTGGIQETQYF. The CDR3 coding sequence is TGTGCCACCAGAAGGACAGGGGGGATCCAAGAGACCCAGTACTTC.

This sequence joins TRBV4-1 and TRBJ1-5; D is possibly TRBD1 (5 bases). Germline V CDR1 and CDR2: MGHRA, YSYEKL. With 1 base removed from V and 7 bases from J, the gap between germline ends came to 23 bases. The CDR3 loop spans 18 amino acids. The CDR3 loop is CASSQGPLGGDYEQPQHF. The CDR3 DNA reads as TGCGCCAGCAGCCAAGGTCCCTTGGGAGGGGACTATGAACAGCCCCAGCATTTT.

The chain is built from TRBV4-2 and TRBJ1-4; no clear D. The CDR3 runs 16 residues. Deletions cut 0 bases from V and 5 bases from J, with 13 bases between. Per germline, CDR1 LGHNA and CDR2 YNFKEQ. CDR3 DNA sequence: TGTGCCAGCAGCCAAGAAGGTGGACTGCTAAATGAAAAACTGTTTTTT. Translation: CASSQEGGLLNEKLFF.

The rearrangement uses TRBV30 and TRBJ2-6; D unresolved. CDR3 length: 19 amino acids. Germline V gene sequence: CDR1 GTSNPN, CDR2 SVGIG (reference sequence). Deletions cut 4 bases from V and 0 bases from J, with 22 bases between. CDR3 protein: CAWTSLSGLLYSGANVLTF. The CDR3, as DNA: TGTGCCTGGACTTCCCTATCAGGCTTACTCTACTCTGGGGCCAACGTCCTGACTTTC.

The chain links TRBV7-9 to TRBJ1-1; no definite D call. Germline V gene sequence: CDR1 SEHNR, CDR2 FQNEAQ (reference sequence). The V and J ends lost 6 bases and 1 base respectively, with 9 bases between them. This CDR3 region has 13 residues. The CDR3 sequence: CASREWANTEAFF. The DNA of the CDR3 is TGTGCCAGCAGGGAGTGGGCGAACACTGAAGCTTTCTTT.

The rearrangement joins TRBV3-1 (or the pseudogene TRBV3-2) to TRBJ1-2; D is unresolved. The CDR3 is 16 residues long. V was clipped by 0 bases and J by 0 bases, with 11 bases between them. CDR1 LGHDT and CDR2 YNNKEL come from the germline V gene (reference sequence). The CDR3 sequence: CASSQEMTLSNYGYTF. The CDR3 DNA is TGTGCCAGCAGCCAAGAAATGACCCTATCTAACTATGGCTACACCTTC.

This chain connects TRBV27 to TRBJ2-7, with 7 bases matching TRBD2. Germline CDR1 and CDR2: MNHEY and SMNVEV (reference sequence). The V gene end was trimmed by 5 bases and the J gene end by 5 bases; junction bases not matched to a gene: 9. The CDR3 has 14 amino acids. The CDR3 loop is CASSNGGVPNEQYF. The CDR3 DNA reads TGTGCCAGCAGTAATGGGGGGGTCCCCAACGAGCAGTACTTC.

The V gene is TRBV5-4, the J gene TRBJ2-1, with D possibly matching TRBD1 (6 bases). V lost 2 bases and J 8 bases, leaving 11 bases between the germline ends. Germline lookup yields CDR1 SGHNT and CDR2 YYREEE (reference sequence). This CDR3 is 13 amino acids long. The CDR3, as DNA: TGTGCCAGCAGCTTTTTAGGGGGTGATGAGCAGTTCTTC. Amino acids: CASSFLGGDEQFF.

This clone was recorded only once. The chain combines TRBV18 with TRBJ2-3, with 9 bases lining up with TRBD2. Germline loops: CDR1 KGHSH, CDR2 LQKENI. The junction had 14 bases not matched to a gene; V was cut back by 2 bases and J by 2 bases. The CDR3 covers 19 residues. The CDR3 here is CASSPIPAGGRGITDTQYF. The DNA for the CDR3 is TGTGCCAGCTCACCAATCCCAGCGGGGGGCCGCGGGATCACAGATACGCAGTATTTT.

Written as DNA, the CDR3 is TGCGCCAGCAGTCGCGAGTGCGATGGCTACACCTTC. Protein sequence: CASSRECDGYTF. This rearrangement joins TRBV23-1 to TRBJ1-2; D is ambiguous. TRBV23-1 is labeled an ORF, and its function is uncertain. The CDR3 sequence is 12 residues long. Trimming pared 4 bases from V and 6 bases from J, leaving 9 bases between.

The chain uses TRBV19 and TRBJ2-1; D gene uncertain. V was cut by 5 bases and J by 7 bases, with 9 bases left in between. Germline CDR1 LNHDA, CDR2 SQIVND (reference sequence). The CDR3 length is 12 residues. For the CDR3, the DNA is TGTGCCAGTAGTCTTTTCCCGAATGAGCAGTTCTTC. This encodes CASSLFPNEQFF. The full variable domain, rest sourced from reference TRBV19 and TRBJ2-1, is DGGITQSPKYLFRKEGQNVTLSCEQNLNHDAMYWYRQDPGQGLRLIYYSQIVNDFQKGDIAEGYSVSREKKESFPLTVTSAQKNPTAFYLCASSLFPNEQFFGPGTRLTVL.

This chain links TRBV7-2 with TRBJ2-7; TRBD2 is a possible D gene (6 bases). Germline values: CDR1 SGHTA, CDR2 FQGNSA. Trimming removed 4 bases from V and 1 base from J, with 11 bases in between. This CDR3 spans 14 amino acids. The chain's CDR3 is CASSSSLASYEQYF. The DNA of the CDR3 is TGTGCCAGCAGCTCCTCACTAGCATCCTACGAGCAGTACTTC.

The V gene is TRBV4-2, the J gene TRBJ1-6; maybe TRBD1 (6 bases). The germline gives CDR1 LGHNA, CDR2 YNFKEQ. V was clipped by 3 bases and J by 0 bases, with 18 bases between them. The length of the CDR3 is 19 residues. The CDR3 reads CASSHTLGGESSYNSPLHF. DNA for the CDR3: TGTGCCAGCAGCCATACTTTGGGGGGCGAAAGCTCCTATAATTCACCCCTCCACTTT.

V is TRBV14 and J is TRBJ1-6; D gene unclear. CDR1 is SGHDN and CDR2 is FVKESK in the germline V gene. The CDR3 contains 12 residues. V lost 6 bases and J 6 bases, leaving 6 bases between the germline ends. CDR3 bases: TGTGCCAGCAGTCCATTTAATTCACCCCTCCACTTT. Translated, it gives CASSPFNSPLHF.

This chain uses TRBV19 with TRBJ1-1; the D is unclear. This CDR3 region has 15 residues. The V and J ends lost 8 bases and 0 bases respectively, with 16 bases between them. The germline V gene encodes CDR1 LNHDA and CDR2 SQIVND (reference sequence). The CDR3 loop is CASLRRGSLNTEAFF. The CDR3 region has the DNA TGTGCCAGTCTGAGGAGAGGCAGTCTGAACACTGAAGCTTTCTTT.

As concerns this clone: One end of the junction fails to match germline, which may point to a read error. The gene calls are TRBV7-7 and TRBJ1-2; D call uncertain. The CDR3 length is 15 residues. Germline V lookup: CDR1 SSHAT, CDR2 FNYEAQ (reference sequence). In DNA form, the CDR3 reads TGTGCTAGCAGCCCGCCCGATGAGGCCTCCTATGGCTACACCTTC. Residues: CASSPPDEASYGYTF.

The chain couples TRBV6-1 to TRBJ1-1; D may be TRBD1 (6 bases). The V and J ends lost 4 bases and 0 bases respectively, with 12 bases between them. The CDR3 is 15 residues long. Germline V CDR1 and CDR2: MNHNS, SASEGT. CDR3 loop: CASSARTVMNTEAFF. The CDR3 nucleotides are TGTGCCAGCAGTGCAAGGACAGTGATGAACACTGAAGCTTTCTTT.

The chain links TRBV6-6 to TRBJ1-5, with 12 bases matching TRBD1. The CDR3 runs to 18 residues. Trimming took 5 bases from V and 0 from J; bases not matched to a gene: 8. Germline CDR1 reads MNHNY; CDR2 reads SVGAGI (reference sequence). The CDR3 DNA reads TGTGCCAGCAGTCCGGGACAGGGGGCTCCCTATAGCAATCAGCCCCAGCATTTT. Its translation is CASSPGQGAPYSNQPQHF.